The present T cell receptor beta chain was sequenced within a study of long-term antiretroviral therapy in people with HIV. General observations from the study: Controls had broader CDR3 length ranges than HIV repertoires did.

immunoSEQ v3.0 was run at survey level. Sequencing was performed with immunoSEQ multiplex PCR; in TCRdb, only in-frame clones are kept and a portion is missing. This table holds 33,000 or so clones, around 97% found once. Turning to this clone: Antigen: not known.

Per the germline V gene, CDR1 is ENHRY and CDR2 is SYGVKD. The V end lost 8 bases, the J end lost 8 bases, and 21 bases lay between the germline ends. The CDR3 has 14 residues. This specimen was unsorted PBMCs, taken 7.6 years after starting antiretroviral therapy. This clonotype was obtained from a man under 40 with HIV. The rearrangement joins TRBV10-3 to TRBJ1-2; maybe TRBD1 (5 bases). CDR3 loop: CAIDELNKGKGYTF. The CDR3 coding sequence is TGTGCCATCGACGAATTAAATAAGGGGAAGGGCTACACCTTC.